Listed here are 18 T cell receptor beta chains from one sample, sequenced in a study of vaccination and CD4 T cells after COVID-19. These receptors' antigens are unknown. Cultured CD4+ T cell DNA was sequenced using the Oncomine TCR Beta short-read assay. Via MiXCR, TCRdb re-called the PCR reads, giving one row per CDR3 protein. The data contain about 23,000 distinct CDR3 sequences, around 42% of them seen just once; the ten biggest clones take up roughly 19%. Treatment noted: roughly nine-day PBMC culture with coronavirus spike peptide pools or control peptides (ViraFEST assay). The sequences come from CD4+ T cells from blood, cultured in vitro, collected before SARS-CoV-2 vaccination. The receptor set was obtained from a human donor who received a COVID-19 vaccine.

The CDR3 loop is CASRTSGGPSYEQYF. DNA of the CDR3: TGTGCCAGCAGGACTAGCGGGGGACCTTCCTACGAGCAGTACTTC. The chain combines TRBV5-4 with TRBJ2-7; 12 nucleotides align to TRBD2. V shed 5 bases, J shed 1 base, and the junction held 4 bases outside the gene matches. The CDR3 is made up of 15 amino acids. Per the germline V gene, CDR1 is SGHNT and CDR2 is YYREEE (reference sequence).

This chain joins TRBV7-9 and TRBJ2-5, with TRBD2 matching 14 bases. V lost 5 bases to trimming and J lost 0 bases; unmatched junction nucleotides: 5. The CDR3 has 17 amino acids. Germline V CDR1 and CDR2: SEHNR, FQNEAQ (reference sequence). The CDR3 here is CASSMGLAGVYQETQYF. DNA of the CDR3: TGTGCCAGCAGCATGGGACTAGCGGGAGTGTACCAAGAGACCCAGTACTTC.

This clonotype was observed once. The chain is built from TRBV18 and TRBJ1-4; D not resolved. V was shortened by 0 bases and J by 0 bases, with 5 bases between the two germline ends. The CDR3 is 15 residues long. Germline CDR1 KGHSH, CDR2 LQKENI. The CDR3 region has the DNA TGTGCCAGCTCACCACCGGGAACAACTAATGAAAAACTGTTTTTT. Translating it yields CASSPPGTTNEKLFF.

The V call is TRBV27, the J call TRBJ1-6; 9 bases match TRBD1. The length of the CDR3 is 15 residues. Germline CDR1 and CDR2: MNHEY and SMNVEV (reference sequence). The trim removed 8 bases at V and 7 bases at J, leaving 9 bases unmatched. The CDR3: CASGSPGQGNSPLHF. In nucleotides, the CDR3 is TGTGCCAGCGGTTCCCCGGGACAGGGCAATTCACCCCTCCACTTT.

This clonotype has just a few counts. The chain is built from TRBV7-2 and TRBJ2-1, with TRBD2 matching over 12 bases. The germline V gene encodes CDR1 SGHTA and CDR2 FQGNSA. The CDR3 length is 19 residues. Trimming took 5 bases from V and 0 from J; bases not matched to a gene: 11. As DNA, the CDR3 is TGTGCCAGCAGCGGTAATCTAGCGGGGGGGAAGAACTCCTACAATGAGCAGTTCTTC. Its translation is CASSGNLAGGKNSYNEQFF.

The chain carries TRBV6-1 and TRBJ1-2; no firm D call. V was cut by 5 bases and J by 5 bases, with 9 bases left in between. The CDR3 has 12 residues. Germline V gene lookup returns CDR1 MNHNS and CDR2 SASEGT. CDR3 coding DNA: TGTGCCAGCAGTCCCGGGAGTTATGGCTACACCTTC. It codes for CASSPGSYGYTF.

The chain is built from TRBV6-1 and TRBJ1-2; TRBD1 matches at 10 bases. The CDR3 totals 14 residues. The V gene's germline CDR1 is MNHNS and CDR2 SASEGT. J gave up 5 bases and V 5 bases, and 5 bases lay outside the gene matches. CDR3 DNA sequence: TGTGCCAGCAGTACACCGGGACAGGGGTATGGCTACACCTTC. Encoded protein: CASSTPGQGYGYTF.

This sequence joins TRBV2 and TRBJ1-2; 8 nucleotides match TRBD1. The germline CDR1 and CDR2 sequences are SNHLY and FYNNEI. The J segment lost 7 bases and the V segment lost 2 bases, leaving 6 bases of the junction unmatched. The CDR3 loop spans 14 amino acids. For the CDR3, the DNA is TGTGCCAGCAGTGAAAGTCCAGGGGGCGGTGGCTACACCTTC. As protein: CASSESPGGGGYTF.

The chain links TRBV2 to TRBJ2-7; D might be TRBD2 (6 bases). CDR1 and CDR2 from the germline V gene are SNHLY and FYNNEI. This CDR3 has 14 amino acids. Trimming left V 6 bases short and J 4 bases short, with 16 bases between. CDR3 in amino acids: CASRPWDLLYEQYF. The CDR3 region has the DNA TGTGCCAGCAGGCCCTGGGACTTACTTTACGAGCAGTACTTC. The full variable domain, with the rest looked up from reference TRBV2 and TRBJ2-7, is EPEVTQTPSHQVTQMGQEVILRCVPISNHLYFYWYRQILGQKVEFLVSFYNNEISEKSEIFDDQFSVERPDGSNFTLKIRSTKLEDSAMYFCASRPWDLLYEQYFGPGTRLTVT.

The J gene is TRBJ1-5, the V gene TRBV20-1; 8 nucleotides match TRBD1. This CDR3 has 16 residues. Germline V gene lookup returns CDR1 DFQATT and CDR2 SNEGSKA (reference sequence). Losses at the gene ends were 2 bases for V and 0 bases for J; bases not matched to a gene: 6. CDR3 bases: TGCAGTGCTAGAAAAACCAGGGGGCCTAGCAATCAGCCCCAGCATTTT. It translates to CSARKTRGPSNQPQHF.

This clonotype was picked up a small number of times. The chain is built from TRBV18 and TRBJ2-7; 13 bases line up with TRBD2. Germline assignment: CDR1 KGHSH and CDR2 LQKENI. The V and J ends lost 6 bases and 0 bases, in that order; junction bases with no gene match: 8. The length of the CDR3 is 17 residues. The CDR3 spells CASSGLAGALSSYEQYF. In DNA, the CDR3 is TGTGCCAGCTCTGGACTAGCGGGGGCCCTAAGCTCCTACGAGCAGTACTTC.

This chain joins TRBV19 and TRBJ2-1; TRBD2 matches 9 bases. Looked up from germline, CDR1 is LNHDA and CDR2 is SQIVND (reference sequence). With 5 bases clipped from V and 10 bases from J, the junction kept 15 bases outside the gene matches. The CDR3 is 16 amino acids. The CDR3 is CASSPLAGAHFLEQFF. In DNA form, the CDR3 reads TGTGCCAGTAGTCCCTTAGCGGGGGCGCACTTTTTAGAGCAGTTCTTC.

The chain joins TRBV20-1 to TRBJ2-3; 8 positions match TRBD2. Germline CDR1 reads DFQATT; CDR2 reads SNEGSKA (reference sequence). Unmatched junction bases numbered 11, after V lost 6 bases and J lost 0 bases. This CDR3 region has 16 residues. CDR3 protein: CSARTSRGWSTDTQYF. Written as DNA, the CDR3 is TGCAGTGCCAGGACTAGCCGGGGGTGGAGCACAGATACGCAGTATTTT.

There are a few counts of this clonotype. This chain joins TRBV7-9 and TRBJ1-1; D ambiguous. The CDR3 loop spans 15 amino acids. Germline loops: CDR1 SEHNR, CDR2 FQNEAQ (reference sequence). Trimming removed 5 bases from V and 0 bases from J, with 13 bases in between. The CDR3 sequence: CASSPSLHMNTEAFF. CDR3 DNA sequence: TGTGCCAGCAGCCCTTCACTCCACATGAACACTGAAGCTTTCTTT.

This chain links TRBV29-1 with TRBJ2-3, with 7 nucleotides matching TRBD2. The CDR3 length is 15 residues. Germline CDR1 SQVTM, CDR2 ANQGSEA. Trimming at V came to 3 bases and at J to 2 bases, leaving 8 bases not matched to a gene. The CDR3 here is CSVEEWTSPTDTQYF. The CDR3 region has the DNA TGCAGCGTTGAGGAATGGACTAGTCCCACAGATACGCAGTATTTT.

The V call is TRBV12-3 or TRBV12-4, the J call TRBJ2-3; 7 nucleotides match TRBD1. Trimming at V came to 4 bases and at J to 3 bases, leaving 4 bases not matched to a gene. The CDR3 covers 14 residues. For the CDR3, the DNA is TGTGCCAGCAGTTCGAACAGGGGAACAGATACGCAGTATTTT. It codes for CASSSNRGTDTQYF.

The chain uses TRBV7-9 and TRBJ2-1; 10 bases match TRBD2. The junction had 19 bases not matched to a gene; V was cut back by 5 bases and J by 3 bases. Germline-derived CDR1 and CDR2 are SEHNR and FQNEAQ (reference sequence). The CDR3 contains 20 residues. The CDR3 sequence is CASSKYWRLAGAQGYNEQFF. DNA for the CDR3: TGTGCCAGCAGCAAATACTGGCGGCTAGCGGGGGCCCAAGGCTACAATGAGCAGTTCTTC.

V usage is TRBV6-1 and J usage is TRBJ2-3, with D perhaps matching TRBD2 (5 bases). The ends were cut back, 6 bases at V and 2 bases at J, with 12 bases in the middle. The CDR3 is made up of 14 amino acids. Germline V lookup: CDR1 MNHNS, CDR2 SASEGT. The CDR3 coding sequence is TGTGCCAGCAGAGGGAGCATCGTCACAGATACGCAGTATTTT. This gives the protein CASRGSIVTDTQYF.